This T cell receptor (beta chain) was sequenced for a study of blood T cell repertoires in COVID-19. In the source study's methods: The assay estimated nucleated cells by amplifying reference gene primers. Assay: immunoSEQ multiplex PCR; the TCRdb copy retains only in-frame clones and omits some. The DNA gave D and trimming, while V, J and clone size come from that table. The table records 250,000 to 400,000 clones, roughly nine tenths of them present only once. Trimming removed 7 bases from V and 3 bases from J; junction bases left unmatched: 17. This CDR3 is built from 17 residues. Germline V lookup: CDR1 LNHDA, CDR2 SQIVND (reference sequence).

Sequences were obtained from peripheral blood. This clonotype was sampled from a woman aged 25-40 years with COVID-19, enrolled during active disease. V and J are TRBV19 and TRBJ1-1, with 7 bases that match TRBD1. In nucleotides, the CDR3 is TGTGCCAGTACCACCTTCCCCGGAGGGGGCTCCTACACTGAAGCTTTCTTT. This codes for CASTTFPGGGSYTEAFF.